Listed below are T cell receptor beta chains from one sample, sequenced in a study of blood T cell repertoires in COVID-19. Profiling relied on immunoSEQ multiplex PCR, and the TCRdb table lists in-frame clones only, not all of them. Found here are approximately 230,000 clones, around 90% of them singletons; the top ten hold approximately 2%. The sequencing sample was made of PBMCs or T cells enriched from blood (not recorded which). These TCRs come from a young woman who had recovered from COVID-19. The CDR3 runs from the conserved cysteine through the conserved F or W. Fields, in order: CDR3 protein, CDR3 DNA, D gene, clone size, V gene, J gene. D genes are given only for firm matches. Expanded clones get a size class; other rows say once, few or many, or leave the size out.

CDR3 protein: CASSLAGTASNEQYF
CDR3 DNA: TGCGCCAGCAGCTTGGCCGGGACAGCTTCGAACGAGCAGTACTTC
D gene: TRBD1
clone size: -
V gene: TRBV5-1
J gene: TRBJ2-7

CDR3 protein: CASSSIGSSYEQYF
CDR3 DNA: TGTGCCAGCAGCTCAATTGGGAGCTCCTACGAGCAGTACTTC
D gene: -
clone size: -
V gene: TRBV5-6
J gene: TRBJ2-7

CDR3 protein: CAISELQGAVNTQYF
CDR3 DNA: TGTGCCATCAGTGAATTACAGGGGGCTGTGAATACGCAGTATTTT
D gene: TRBD1
clone size: -
V gene: TRBV10-3
J gene: TRBJ2-3

CDR3 protein: CASSHQGNYGYTF
CDR3 DNA: TGTGCCAGCAGTCACCAGGGTAACTATGGCTACACCTTC
D gene: -
clone size: -
V gene: TRBV27
J gene: TRBJ1-2

CDR3 protein: CASSSRGANVLTF
CDR3 DNA: TGTGCCAGCAGCTCTCGGGGGGCCAACGTCCTGACTTTC
D gene: -
clone size: -
V gene: TRBV5-4
J gene: TRBJ2-6

CDR3 protein: CASRQGHRSPLHF
CDR3 DNA: TGTGCCAGCCGACAGGGGCATCGTTCACCCCTCCACTTT
D gene: TRBD1
clone size: -
V gene: TRBV19
J gene: TRBJ1-6

CDR3 protein: CASSQEFGSGYEQYF
CDR3 DNA: TGTGCCAGCAGCCAAGAGTTCGGTAGCGGCTACGAGCAGTACTTC
D gene: -
clone size: -
V gene: TRBV3-1/TRBV3-2
J gene: TRBJ2-7

CDR3 protein: CASGRDNEQFF
CDR3 DNA: TGTGCTAGTGGTCGGGACAATGAGCAGTTCTTC
D gene: -
clone size: -
V gene: TRBV12-5
J gene: TRBJ2-1

CDR3 protein: CASRESTATNYGYTF
CDR3 DNA: TGTGCCAGCAGAGAGTCGACAGCGACTAACTATGGCTACACCTTC
D gene: -
clone size: -
V gene: TRBV10-3
J gene: TRBJ1-2

CDR3 protein: CASSFSGRAGETQYF
CDR3 DNA: TGTGCCAGCAGTTTTAGCGGGAGGGCCGGAGAGACCCAGTACTTC
D gene: TRBD2
clone size: -
V gene: TRBV2
J gene: TRBJ2-5

CDR3 protein: CASSDSDSPGANVLTF
CDR3 DNA: TGTGCCAGCAGTGACTCAGACAGCCCTGGGGCCAACGTCCTGACTTTC
D gene: -
clone size: -
V gene: TRBV6-4
J gene: TRBJ2-6

CDR3 protein: CSGENQETQYF
CDR3 DNA: TGCAGCGGGGAAAACCAAGAGACCCAGTACTTC
D gene: -
clone size: -
V gene: TRBV20-1
J gene: TRBJ2-5

CDR3 protein: CATSDPPGGSRTDTQYF
CDR3 DNA: TGTGCCACCAGTGATCCGCCGGGCGGGAGTCGGACAGATACGCAGTATTTT
D gene: TRBD2
clone size: -
V gene: TRBV24-1
J gene: TRBJ2-3

CDR3 protein: CASSQGLAGDWEQFF
CDR3 DNA: TGTGCCAGCAGCCAGGGACTAGCGGGAGACTGGGAGCAGTTCTTC
D gene: TRBD2
clone size: -
V gene: TRBV11-3
J gene: TRBJ2-1

CDR3 protein: CASSHGRRGGNTIYF
CDR3 DNA: TGCGCCAGCAGCCACGGACGACGAGGGGGAAACACCATATATTTT
D gene: -
clone size: -
V gene: TRBV4-3
J gene: TRBJ1-3

CDR3 protein: CASRPLGHLTPLTGELFF
CDR3 DNA: TGTGCCAGTCGACCACTGGGACATCTCACCCCGTTAACCGGGGAGCTGTTTTTT
D gene: -
clone size: -
V gene: TRBV19
J gene: TRBJ2-2

CDR3 protein: CASSFSGTPDTQYF
CDR3 DNA: TGTGCCAGCAGCTTCTCCGGGACTCCAGATACGCAGTATTTT
D gene: -
clone size: -
V gene: TRBV7-9
J gene: TRBJ2-3

CDR3 protein: CASSLKDRYYEQYF
CDR3 DNA: TGCGCCAGCAGCCTGAAGGACAGGTACTACGAGCAGTACTTC
D gene: TRBD1
clone size: many
V gene: TRBV23-1
J gene: TRBJ2-7

CDR3 protein: CASSMRGYVSNQPQHF
CDR3 DNA: TGTGCCAGTAGTATGAGAGGGTACGTAAGCAATCAGCCCCAGCATTTT
D gene: -
clone size: -
V gene: TRBV19
J gene: TRBJ1-5

CDR3 protein: CASSLGDRASNSYEQYF
CDR3 DNA: TGCGCCAGCAGCTTGGGTGATCGCGCCTCTAACTCCTACGAGCAGTACTTC
D gene: -
clone size: -
V gene: TRBV5-1
J gene: TRBJ2-7